These T cell receptor beta chains were read from a single sample in a study of blood T cells in healthy people across ages. TCRdb processed the 5' RACE reads anew with MiXCR; each CDR3 protein has one entry. Among approximately 800,000 distinct CDR3 sequences listed, roughly 35% were seen once. Sequencing was done on a sample of blood. The receptors originated from a man younger than 35 in good health. Each CDR3 is given without its conserved first and last residue.

j_call cdr3_length v_call cdr3_aa
TRBJ2-5 12 TRBV5-6 ASSQVDRLETQY
TRBJ2-1 13 TRBV20-1 SGAGPPNSPNEQF
TRBJ2-1 11 TRBV5-1 ASSETGYETQF
TRBJ1-4 11 TRBV12-3/TRBV12-4 ASARQGLEKLF
TRBJ2-5 14 TRBV4-3 ASSQDRQGGEETQY
TRBJ2-1 10 TRBV7-9 ASSQSYNEQF
TRBJ1-2 12 TRBV14 ASSARQEPISYT
TRBJ2-7 14 TRBV5-1 ASSLNSGPEAYEQY
TRBJ2-7 12 TRBV20-1 STRDLDKGYEQY
NA 13 TRBV2 ASSEVQGAYNEQY
TRBJ1-1 12 TRBV12-3/TRBV12-4 ASSVVGLNTEAF
TRBJ2-7 12 TRBV9 ASSVDGSSYEQY
TRBJ1-1 12 TRBV18 ASSPPGQYTEAF
TRBJ1-2 14 TRBV29-1 SAMRGTGPPNYGYT
NA 12 TRBV5-1 ANSLGSGGETQY
TRBJ2-5 9 TRBV12-3/TRBV12-4 ASSFVGEQY
TRBJ2-3 12 TRBV20-1 SGTDLRRSDTQY
TRBJ2-4 16 TRBV7-2 ASSLVPRLAGGSNIQY
TRBJ2-3 14 TRBV5-1 ASSLVQVLGPDTQY
TRBJ1-5 10 TRBV20-1 SALTSNQPQH
TRBJ1-1 12 TRBV7-3 ASSLDRLNTEAF
TRBJ1-5 14 TRBV7-8 ASSPGRIFSNQPQH
TRBJ2-7 12 TRBV6-5 ASSPHSGGSEQY
TRBJ2-1 13 TRBV12-3/TRBV12-4 ASSHSGQSYNEQF
TRBJ2-3 11 TRBV29-1 SSRTGAPDTQY
TRBJ2-7 12 TRBV3-1 ASSPLRGSYEQY
TRBJ2-1 13 TRBV7-2 ASSLGRGGGNEQF
TRBJ2-2 14 TRBV20-1 SARELDRGSTGELF
TRBJ1-5 15 TRBV4-1 ASSQGLQGGRNQPQH